This TCR beta chain was sequenced in a study of response to subunit inactivated influenza vaccine. TCRdb used MiXCR to reprocess the RT-PCR reads, holding one entry per CDR3 protein. The sample has roughly 700,000 distinct CDR3 sequences, 15% to 18% seen once. General study results and limits: T cells newly recruited by each seasonal influenza vaccination are few, the authors suggested.

As to this clonotype: Its target is not known.

CDR1 is SNHLY, CDR2 FYNNEI, per germline. The ends lost 6 bases at V and 6 bases at J; junction bases unmatched: 12. The CDR3 loop spans 16 amino acids. The gene calls are TRBV2 and TRBJ2-1, with 9 bases aligning to TRBD1. This material consisted of PBMCs from blood, taken about 12 days after vaccination. The TCR comes from a man aged 50 to 59 who received an inactivated influenza vaccine. CDR3 coding DNA: TGTGCCAGCAGCGCGGGACAGGGACGAGGATCCAATGAGCAGTTCTTC. Protein: CASSAGQGRGSNEQFF.